This T cell receptor beta chain was obtained from a study of T cell responses to AZD1222 COVID-19 vaccine. Study context: Pooled samples include second doses given at about 4 or 12 weeks.

In regard to this clone: As yet, its antigen is unknown.

The CDR3 runs to 12 residues. The repertoire was sequenced with immunoSEQ multiplex PCR; TCRdb's copy has only in-frame clones and lacks some. The table includes over 150,000 clones, about nine tenths detected once. Overall study findings and caveats: Compared with day 0, the breadth and depth of the Spike-specific TCR repertoire rose significantly after two doses of AZD1222. The sample set comprised mostly white British donors with more females, and clonal diversity was possibly underestimated. Spike as a whole was targeted by vaccine-associated CD4 TCRs, dominant at 160-218 and 743-854.

The V call is TRBV21-1, the J call TRBJ1-6; the table's D call, TRBD1, was not checked against the DNA. TRBV21-1 is designated a pseudogene. The starting material was peripheral blood, obtained on day 0 of AZD1222 vaccination. This clonotype was sampled from an adult in good health. CDR3 region: CARPGQAGTLHF. Here the CDR3 DNA reads TGTGCCAGACCAGGACAGGCCGGGACCCTCCACTTT.